Listed below are T cell receptor beta chains from one sample, sequenced in a study of response to subunit inactivated influenza vaccine. TCRdb re-analysed the RT-PCR reads in MiXCR, keeping a single row per CDR3 protein. The sample yields 490,000 or so distinct CDR3 sequences, under 9% seen once. This specimen was PBMCs from blood, taken 23 months after vaccination. These TCRs come from a man aged 50-75 years who received an inactivated influenza vaccine. Both conserved end residues are part of each CDR3. Each record gives: J gene, D gene, clone size, V gene, CDR3 protein, CDR3 DNA. D genes are given only for firm matches. A row's size may be missing; if present it is once, few, many or a size class.

J: TRBJ2-7; D: -; size: few; V: TRBV18; CDR3: CASSPVRDEQYF; DNA: TGTGCCAGCTCACCAGTCAGAGACGAGCAGTACTTC
J: TRBJ2-1; D: -; size: few; V: TRBV30; CDR3: CAWSSQGNEQFF; DNA: TGTGCCTGGAGTTCACAGGGAAATGAGCAGTTCTTC
J: TRBJ2-5; D: -; size: few; V: TRBV5-6; CDR3: CASSFGEQETQYF; DNA: TGTGCCAGCAGCTTCGGAGAGCAAGAGACCCAGTACTTC
J: TRBJ2-3; D: TRBD2; size: many; V: TRBV29-1; CDR3: CSATPLSRGFTTDTQYF; DNA: TGCAGCGCCACCCCACTGTCGCGGGGGTTCACCACAGATACGCAGTATTTT
J: TRBJ1-1; D: -; size: -; V: TRBV12-5; CDR3: CASGSGQKAFF; DNA: TGTGCTAGTGGATCAGGACAGAAAGCTTTCTTT
J: TRBJ2-1; D: -; size: -; V: TRBV28; CDR3: CASSLGQGGLNEQFF; DNA: TGTGCCAGCAGTTTAGGTCAGGGAGGTTTGAATGAGCAGTTCTTC
J: TRBJ1-5; D: -; size: many; V: TRBV12-3/TRBV12-4; CDR3: CASTSGTSNQPQHF; DNA: TGTGCCAGCACCTCCGGGACAAGCAATCAGCCCCAGCATTTT
J: TRBJ2-7; D: -; size: many; V: TRBV3-1; CDR3: CASSQNYIRIIDEQYF; DNA: TGTGCCAGCAGCCAAAATTATATCAGGATTATCGACGAGCAGTACTTC
J: TRBJ2-7; D: TRBD2; size: few; V: TRBV13; CDR3: CATKVGGGPYEQYF; DNA: TGTGCCACCAAGGTTGGGGGAGGGCCCTACGAGCAGTACTTC
J: TRBJ2-5; D: -; size: many; V: TRBV12-3/TRBV12-4; CDR3: CASSLFSRLEGGTQYF; DNA: TGTGCCAGCAGTTTATTTAGCCGGTTGGAAGGGGGGACCCAGTACTTC
J: TRBJ2-6; D: TRBD1; size: many; V: TRBV4-2; CDR3: CASSPQEGTGASGANVLTF; DNA: TGTGCCAGCAGCCCCCAAGAGGGGACAGGAGCCTCTGGGGCCAACGTCCTGACTTTC
J: TRBJ1-1; D: -; size: -; V: TRBV20-1; CDR3: CSAFYLGTEAFF; DNA: TGCAGTGCCTTCTACTTGGGCACTGAAGCTTTCTTT
J: TRBJ2-7; D: -; size: -; V: TRBV4-3; CDR3: CASSQVARNWLYEQYF; DNA: TGCGCCAGCAGCCAAGTAGCTAGGAACTGGCTCTACGAGCAGTACTTC
J: TRBJ2-2; D: -; size: -; V: TRBV11-2; CDR3: CASSSEANTGELFF; DNA: TGTGCCAGCAGCTCCGAGGCCAACACCGGGGAGCTGTTTTTT
J: TRBJ2-1; D: -; size: few; V: TRBV7-9; CDR3: CASSPRYGVGNEQFF; DNA: TGTGCCAGCAGCCCCCGGTATGGAGTTGGCAATGAGCAGTTCTTC
J: TRBJ1-4; D: -; size: -; V: TRBV12-3/TRBV12-4; CDR3: CASSLTRGLREKLFF; DNA: TGTGCCAGCAGTTTAACCAGGGGTCTGAGAGAAAAACTGTTTTTT
J: TRBJ1-1; D: TRBD1; size: few; V: TRBV11-1; CDR3: CASSRPTRTGSTEAFF; DNA: TGTGCCAGCAGCCGTCCGACCAGGACAGGGTCCACTGAAGCTTTCTTT
J: TRBJ2-1; D: TRBD2; size: -; V: TRBV10-3; CDR3: CAISRLAENNEQFF; DNA: TGTGCCATCAGCAGACTAGCGGAAAACAATGAGCAGTTCTTC
J: TRBJ2-3; D: TRBD2; size: few; V: TRBV25-1; CDR3: CASTDGTAGLAALDTQYF; DNA: TGTGCCAGCACCGACGGGACAGCGGGACTAGCGGCCCTAGATACGCAGTATTTT
J: TRBJ1-6; D: TRBD1; size: few; V: TRBV5-1; CDR3: CASGILGQGESPLHF; DNA: TGCGCCAGCGGCATACTTGGACAGGGAGAATCACCCCTCCACTTT
J: TRBJ2-5; D: TRBD2; size: few; V: TRBV10-3; CDR3: CAISAGTSGGVEETQYF; DNA: TGTGCCATCAGTGCTGGGACTAGCGGGGGGGTTGAGGAGACCCAGTACTTC
J: TRBJ1-1; D: -; size: few; V: TRBV10-1; CDR3: CASSESGQVAEAFF; DNA: TGCGCCAGCAGTGAGTCGGGTCAGGTGGCTGAAGCTTTCTTT
J: TRBJ2-3; D: -; size: few; V: TRBV6-1; CDR3: CASSEADFTDTQYF; DNA: TGTGCCAGCAGTGAGGCTGATTTCACAGATACGCAGTATTTT
J: TRBJ2-2; D: TRBD1; size: many; V: TRBV6-2/TRBV6-3; CDR3: CASSPGQGSGELFF; DNA: TGTGCCAGCAGTCCGGGACAGGGTTCCGGGGAGCTGTTTTTT
J: TRBJ1-4; D: -; size: many; V: TRBV4-2; CDR3: CASSQENRDINFEREKLFF; DNA: TGTGCCAGCAGCCAAGAGAACCGGGACATTAATTTTGAACGGGAAAAACTGTTTTTT
J: TRBJ2-1; D: -; size: few; V: TRBV7-6; CDR3: CASSLGKNEQFF; DNA: TGTGCCAGCAGCTTAGGCAAGAATGAGCAGTTCTTC
J: TRBJ1-4; D: -; size: many; V: TRBV12-3/TRBV12-4; CDR3: CASSFRGDEKLFF; DNA: TGTGCCAGCAGTTTCCGAGGGGATGAAAAACTGTTTTTT
J: TRBJ1-4; D: TRBD1; size: few; V: TRBV5-1; CDR3: CASSLEGQGYEKLFF; DNA: TGCGCCAGCAGCTTGGAGGGACAGGGGTATGAAAAACTGTTTTTT
J: TRBJ2-3; D: -; size: -; V: TRBV5-1; CDR3: CASSLVLGSGTDTQYF; DNA: TGCGCCAGCAGCTTGGTTTTGGGTTCCGGCACAGATACGCAGTATTTT
J: TRBJ2-7; D: -; size: many; V: TRBV7-8; CDR3: CASSLDFRGRPHEQYF; DNA: TGTGCCAGCAGCTTAGATTTTCGTGGGAGGCCTCACGAGCAGTACTTC
J: TRBJ2-7; D: -; size: few; V: TRBV29-1; CDR3: CSVAGRLGYEQYF; DNA: TGCAGCGTTGCAGGGAGACTAGGTTACGAGCAGTACTTC
J: TRBJ1-1; D: -; size: -; V: TRBV6-5; CDR3: CASSYSTLSVDREAFF; DNA: TGTGCCAGCAGTTACTCGACGTTATCCGTGGACAGAGAAGCTTTCTTT
J: TRBJ2-1; D: TRBD2; size: -; V: TRBV6-5; CDR3: CASSYSGLAGVNEQFF; DNA: TGTGCCAGCAGTTATTCCGGACTAGCGGGAGTGAATGAGCAGTTCTTC
J: TRBJ2-7; D: -; size: -; V: TRBV6-6; CDR3: CASSYGGRGGDGF; DNA: TGTGCCAGCAGTTACGGGGGCAGAGGCGGTGACGGTTTC
J: TRBJ2-7; D: TRBD1; size: -; V: TRBV29-1; CDR3: CSVQQGSNEQYF; DNA: TGCAGCGTACAACAGGGGAGCAACGAGCAGTACTTC
J: TRBJ2-3; D: -; size: -; V: TRBV6-5; CDR3: CASSYSRQETSTDTQYF; DNA: TGTGCCAGCAGTTACTCCCGACAGGAGACTAGCACAGATACGCAGTATTTT